Below, one T cell receptor beta chain is given with its context. Its antigen is not known. Caucasian adults residing in Nashville, Tennessee made up all the donors. V was cut by 4 bases and J by 8 bases, with 14 bases left in between. The CDR3 loop spans 13 amino acids. Germline V gene data show CDR1 as LNHDA and CDR2 as SQIVND (reference sequence). Method: immunoSEQ multiplex PCR; TCRdb's copy keeps in-frame clones and lacks some. The table has approximately 1.4 million clones, around 98% seen once. The data belong to a study of shared clonotypes between healthy human individuals. Study findings and constraints: Among non-shared clonotypes, generation probabilities were lower than among those shared by all four donors. Only blood samples were collected, and tissue repertoires likely differ.

The V call is TRBV19, the J call TRBJ1-2; D remains ambiguous. This clonotype originated in a young man in good health. The sequencing input was naive CD4+ T cells sorted from blood. Subset given: CD45RA+ positively selected. CDR3 nucleotide sequence: TGTGCCAGTAGTAAATGGCCTTCTGAGGGCTACACCTTC. It specifies CASSKWPSEGYTF.